Listed here are 29 T cell receptor beta chains from one sample, sequenced in a study of beta chain features in type 1 diabetes. Overall study findings and caveats: Shorter TCRB CDR3s, moderately but significantly so, marked every one of the four CD4+ subsets in Type 1 diabetes patients.

These receptors lack a known antigen. Reverse transcription of all isolated RNA meant that expressed TCRB transcripts were sequenced. Sequencing used immunoSEQ multiplex PCR; TCRdb keeps in-frame clones, though not all of them. This table holds 150,000 to 200,000 clones, about 63% found once. Material for sequencing was naive CD4+ T cells from blood. The receptors derive from a man aged 25-45 years with type 1 diabetes.

The chain combines TRBV7-2 with TRBJ2-7, with 10 bases that match TRBD1. Germline values: CDR1 SGHTA, CDR2 FQGNSA. With 4 bases clipped from V and 5 bases from J, the junction kept 5 bases outside the gene matches. The CDR3 is 14 residues long. The CDR3 DNA follows: TGTGCCAGCAGCTACCGACAGGGGGCGAACGAGCAGTACTTC. It codes for CASSYRQGANEQYF.

This clone turned up a few times. DNA for the CDR3: TGTGCCTGGAGTGTACGAAAGGGGAACACAGATACGCAGTATTTT. Translating gives CAWSVRKGNTDTQYF. The J gene is TRBJ2-3, the V gene TRBV30; a weak D match, TRBD1 (5 bases). This CDR3 has 15 residues. The germline V gene has CDR1 GTSNPN and CDR2 SVGIG (reference sequence). V was cut by 0 bases and J by 2 bases, with 12 bases left in between.

This chain uses TRBV7-9 with TRBJ2-1; TRBD2 matches at 8 bases. CDR1 is SEHNR and CDR2 is FQNEAQ in the germline V gene (reference sequence). With 3 bases clipped from V and 3 bases from J, the junction kept 4 bases outside the gene matches. There are 15 residues in the CDR3. CDR3 protein: CASSFSGVLYNEQFF. CDR3 coding DNA: TGTGCCAGCAGCTTTAGCGGGGTACTCTACAATGAGCAGTTCTTC.

This clone has only one observation. V is TRBV18 and J is TRBJ2-3, with 7 bases aligning to TRBD1. This CDR3 contains 15 residues. Germline V gene sequence: CDR1 KGHSH, CDR2 LQKENI. V was pared by 6 bases and J by 0 bases, with 6 bases of the junction left unmatched. This CDR3 is CASSQPGQSTDTQYF. The CDR3 region has the DNA TGTGCCAGCTCGCAGCCGGGACAGAGCACAGATACGCAGTATTTT. Complete variable domain (other parts from reference TRBV18 and TRBJ2-3): NAGVMQNPRHLVRRRGQEARLRCSPMKGHSHVYWYRQLPEEGLKFMVYLQKENIIDESGMPKERFSAEFPKEGPSILRIQQVVRGDSAAYFCASSQPGQSTDTQYFGPGTRLTVL.

This clone has a single count. The chain has TRBV29-1 and TRBJ1-1, with TRBD1 matching 8 bases. The trim removed 3 bases at V and 3 bases at J, leaving 0 bases unmatched. Per germline, CDR1 SQVTM and CDR2 ANQGSEA. The CDR3 runs to 12 residues. The CDR3 nucleotides are TGCAGCGTTGACAGGGGGCACACTGAAGCTTTCTTT. Residues: CSVDRGHTEAFF.

The chain employs TRBV7-2 and TRBJ2-2; D is perhaps TRBD1 or TRBD2 (5 bases each). The CDR3 contains 13 residues. Deletions cut 1 base from V and 9 bases from J, with 9 bases between. Germline V gene data show CDR1 as SGHTA and CDR2 as FQGNSA. CDR3 sequence: CASSLVGGRELFF. The CDR3 DNA reads as TGTGCCAGCAGCTTAGTTGGGGGACGGGAGCTGTTTTTT.

The chain couples TRBV29-1 to TRBJ2-5; D may be TRBD2 (5 bases). This CDR3 region has 13 residues. Germline V lookup: CDR1 SQVTM, CDR2 ANQGSEA. The V end lost 4 bases, the J end lost 7 bases, and 16 bases lay between the germline ends. The CDR3 DNA is TGCAGCGTTGCTGGGGAGACCCGCGTGACCCAGTACTTC. Its protein is CSVAGETRVTQYF. Full variable domain (missing parts from reference TRBV29-1 and TRBJ2-5): SAVISQKPSRDICQRGTSLTIQCQVDSQVTMMFWYRQQPGQSLTLIATANQGSEATYESGFVIDKFPISRPNLTFSTLTVSNMSPEDSSIYLCSVAGETRVTQYFGPGTRLLVL.

The rearrangement uses TRBV7-9 and TRBJ1-1; no definite D call. Germline V gene lookup returns CDR1 SEHNR and CDR2 FQNEAQ (reference sequence). This CDR3 contains 15 residues. V lost 3 bases and J 0 bases, leaving 11 bases between the germline ends. The CDR3 reads CASSLVVEMNTEAFF. The CDR3 coding sequence is TGTGCCAGCAGCTTGGTTGTCGAAATGAACACTGAAGCTTTCTTT.

This clone appeared once. The V and J genes are TRBV19 and TRBJ2-4, with TRBD2 matching over 13 bases. V lost 6 bases to trimming and J lost 7 bases; unmatched junction nucleotides: 9. The germline gives CDR1 LNHDA, CDR2 SQIVND (reference sequence). CDR3 length: 16 residues. The CDR3 DNA follows: TGTGCCAGTAGCCGAGGGACTAGCGGGGAACGGAACATTCAGTACTTC. Its protein product is CASSRGTSGERNIQYF.

The CDR3 is CASSARAAVETQYF. The CDR3 DNA reads TGTGCCAGCAGCGCGCGGGCGGCTGTAGAGACCCAGTACTTC. The J gene is TRBJ2-5, the V gene TRBV7-2; a possible D gene is TRBD2 (5 bases). Looked up from germline, CDR1 is SGHTA and CDR2 is FQGNSA. The germline V and J ends were trimmed by 5 bases and 4 bases, with 14 bases remaining between them. The CDR3 covers 14 residues.

The J gene is TRBJ2-1, the V gene TRBV7-2; 7 nucleotides align to TRBD2. J lost 6 bases, V lost 3 bases, and 8 bases had no gene match. Germline CDR1 reads SGHTA; CDR2 reads FQGNSA. The CDR3 spans 15 residues. The CDR3 reads CASSFGGTTGNEQFF. The CDR3 coding sequence is TGTGCCAGCAGCTTCGGGGGGACCACAGGCAATGAGCAGTTCTTC.

The V and J genes are TRBV2 and TRBJ1-1; no clear D. Germline CDR1 SNHLY, CDR2 FYNNEI. Trimming cost V 6 bases and J 0 bases, with 8 bases left between them. CDR3 length equals 13 residues. The CDR3 region is CASRQNLNTEAFF. CDR3 coding DNA: TGTGCCAGCAGACAAAATCTGAACACTGAAGCTTTCTTT.

This clone has more than one count but fewer than ten. The chain recombines TRBV7-2 with TRBJ2-3, with D uncertain. The CDR3 extends over 11 amino acids. CDR1 SGHTA and CDR2 FQGNSA come from the germline V gene. V was pared by 4 bases and J by 7 bases, with 6 bases between. This chain's CDR3 is CASSYKNTQYF. In DNA form, the CDR3 reads TGTGCCAGCAGCTATAAAAATACGCAGTATTTT.

The chain links TRBV30 to TRBJ1-6; D is undetermined. CDR3 length: 12 amino acids. The V gene's germline CDR1 is GTSNPN and CDR2 SVGIG (reference sequence). Trimming removed 5 bases at V and 8 bases at J, with 10 bases between. Here the CDR3 DNA reads TGTGCCTGGTCCATGCGGGATTCACCCCTCCACTTT. This sequence encodes CAWSMRDSPLHF.

This clone is a singleton in its sample. The chain is built from TRBV11-2 and TRBJ2-6; D gene ambiguous. V was shortened by 3 bases and J by 2 bases, with 5 bases between the two germline ends. In germline, CDR1 is SGHAT, CDR2 FQNNGV. The CDR3 totals 14 residues. In DNA, the CDR3 is TGTGCCAGCAGCTTGTTCCCTGGGGCCAACGTCCTGACTTTC. It is translated as CASSLFPGANVLTF.

This chain links TRBV7-2 with TRBJ2-3; 10 nucleotides line up with TRBD2. Per germline, CDR1 SGHTA and CDR2 FQGNSA. V shed 4 bases and J 0 bases; nucleotides not matched to a gene: 4. The CDR3 is 16 residues long. CDR3 region: CASSSNSGGSTDTQYF. The CDR3 DNA sequence: TGTGCCAGCAGCTCGAATAGCGGGGGGAGCACAGATACGCAGTATTTT.

The rearrangement joins TRBV29-1 to TRBJ2-3; the D gene is possibly TRBD2 (6 bases). The CDR3 spans 14 residues. Germline V gene lookup returns CDR1 SQVTM and CDR2 ANQGSEA. V lost 7 bases and J lost 1, with 15 bases in between. CDR3 protein: CSANRGWGTDTQYF. The CDR3 coding sequence is TGCAGCGCGAATCGGGGGTGGGGCACAGATACGCAGTATTTT.

A remark on this clone: This specimen includes other DNA sequences encoding the same CDR3. This chain uses TRBV30 with TRBJ2-5, with D unresolved. V shed 3 bases and J shed 3 bases, with 5 bases lying between them. The germline V gene has CDR1 GTSNPN and CDR2 SVGIG (reference sequence). CDR3 length equals 11 residues. CDR3 amino acids: CAWRAEETQYF. In nucleotides, the CDR3 is TGTGCCTGGAGAGCCGAAGAGACCCAGTACTTC.

V is TRBV7-2 and J is TRBJ2-7, with unresolved D. The CDR3 is 15 amino acids. The germline CDR1 and CDR2 sequences are SGHTA and FQGNSA. V lost 1 base, J lost 0 bases, and 10 bases lay in between. CDR3 sequence (DNA): TGTGCCAGCAGCTTAGGGCTCCTAACCTCCTACGAGCAGTACTTC. Its translation: CASSLGLLTSYEQYF.

The V gene is TRBV28, the J gene TRBJ1-4; 7 bases map to TRBD1. Germline V CDR1 and CDR2: MDHEN, SYDVKM. CDR3 size: 16 residues. The J segment lost 6 bases and the V segment lost 5 bases, leaving 12 bases of the junction unmatched. The CDR3 bases are TGTGCCAGCAGTCTTAGACAGGGTCTTGGAGATGAAAAACTGTTTTTT. Translation gives CASSLRQGLGDEKLFF.

This clone was counted a few times. The CDR3 region is CASSLAKGQGKTDTQYF. CDR3 in DNA: TGTGCCAGCAGCTTAGCCAAGGGACAGGGAAAGACAGATACGCAGTATTTT. The V and J genes are TRBV7-2 and TRBJ2-3; 9 positions agree with TRBD1. V trimming: 0 bases; J trimming: 3 bases; junction bases outside the gene matches: 7. The CDR3 has 17 amino acids. Looked up from germline, CDR1 is SGHTA and CDR2 is FQGNSA.

The chain employs TRBV11-2 and TRBJ2-1; 7 bases map to TRBD1. The CDR3 is 14 residues long. Unmatched junction bases numbered 3, after V lost 2 bases and J lost 5 bases. Germline assignment: CDR1 SGHAT and CDR2 FQNNGV. DNA for the CDR3: TGTGCCAGCAGCTTACTGACAGGGAACAATGAGCAGTTCTTC. It translates to CASSLLTGNNEQFF.

The chain employs TRBV2 and TRBJ2-1; D remains ambiguous. V lost 6 bases, J lost 7 bases, and 13 bases lay in between. CDR3 size: 13 residues. The V gene's germline CDR1 is SNHLY and CDR2 FYNNEI. CDR3 nucleotides: TGTGCCAGCAGAGCAGATTGGGGTAATGAGCAGTTCTTC. Its protein is CASRADWGNEQFF.

The gene calls are TRBV30 and TRBJ1-1; the D is unclear. The CDR3 spans 13 residues. The V and J ends lost 4 bases and 1 base respectively, with 10 bases between them. Germline assignment: CDR1 GTSNPN and CDR2 SVGIG (reference sequence). The CDR3 sequence is CAWISGWNTEAFF. The CDR3 DNA reads TGTGCCTGGATTAGCGGATGGAACACTGAAGCTTTCTTT.

V is TRBV29-1 and J is TRBJ2-7, with TRBD1 matching over 10 bases. The CDR3 loop spans 13 amino acids. V was pared by 6 bases and J by 7 bases, with 9 bases of the junction left unmatched. The V gene's germline CDR1 is SQVTM and CDR2 ANQGSEA. As DNA, the CDR3 is TGCAGCGTGGACCGGGACAGGGGTGGAGAGCAGTACTTC. Amino acid sequence: CSVDRDRGGEQYF.

Points on this clone: Other DNA sequences in the sample encode the same CDR3. The rearrangement joins TRBV25-1 to TRBJ2-1; D unclear. The V end lost 4 bases, the J end lost 7 bases, and 5 bases lay between the germline ends. The CDR3 has 11 residues. Per the germline V gene, CDR1 is MGHDK and CDR2 is SYGVNS. The CDR3 protein is CASSGYNEQFF. The CDR3 DNA reads TGTGCCAGCAGTGGATATAATGAGCAGTTCTTC.

The DNA of the CDR3 is TGCGCCAGCAGCTTCACAGGGATGAACACTGAAGCTTTCTTT. It encodes CASSFTGMNTEAFF. V usage is TRBV5-1 and J usage is TRBJ1-1; TRBD1 is a possible D gene (6 bases). This CDR3 contains 14 residues. Germline loops: CDR1 SGHRS, CDR2 YFSETQ. The V gene lost 2 bases and the J gene lost 0 bases, with 8 bases spanning the gap.

The J gene is TRBJ2-5, the V gene TRBV5-6; perhaps TRBD1 as D (6 bases). The CDR3 is 14 residues long. Trimming stripped 0 bases from V and 5 bases from J, with 11 bases between. Germline V gene data show CDR1 as SGHDT and CDR2 as YYEEEE. CDR3 nucleotides: TGTGCCAGCAGCTTGGCAGGGGCTGAGGAGACCCAGTACTTC. Its protein is CASSLAGAEETQYF.

V and J are TRBV5-6 and TRBJ2-3; 7 bases map to TRBD1. Germline trimming cut 1 base from V and 7 bases from J; bases unmatched to any gene: 9. CDR3 length equals 15 residues. Germline CDR1 SGHDT, CDR2 YYEEEE. CDR3 in amino acids: CASSLTPTGAHTQYF. For the CDR3, the DNA is TGTGCCAGCAGCTTGACACCAACAGGGGCCCATACGCAGTATTTT.